The table lists the clone carrying this TCR beta chain with a count of one. Participants had their cohort set by participant-reported clinical history. The data were taken from a study of blood T cell repertoires in COVID-19. Across the study: Sample material is recorded as cDNA or gDNA derived from T cells, B-cell-depleted T cells, or PBMCs.

The assay was immunoSEQ multiplex PCR, and TCRdb's table has in-frame clones only and misses some. Among about 220,000 clones listed, 70% to 85% were seen once. This clonotype originated in a woman aged 55-70 years who had recovered from COVID-19. The specimen sequenced was PBMCs or T cells enriched from blood (not recorded which).

CDR3: CASSPDSYQETQYF. The CDR3 DNA follows: TGTGCCAGCAGCCCCGACTCGTACCAAGAGACCCAGTACTTC. The V and J genes are TRBV11-3 and TRBJ2-5; D is unresolved. The germline gives CDR1 SGHNT, CDR2 YENEEA. This CDR3 contains 14 residues. Trimming stripped 5 bases from V and 0 bases from J, with 10 bases between.